One and the same sample provided the 2 T cell receptor beta chains below, sequenced in a study of T cells after posttransplantation cyclophosphamide. TCRdb keeps only in-frame clones here, not all; method: immunoSEQ multiplex PCR. Listed for the sample are more than 35,000 clones, none seen a single time. Sequenced sample: PBMCs. The receptors here all came from a man in his fifties in good health, CMV-negative, and a related stem cell transplant donor.

Many counts were recorded for this clone. Here the CDR3 reads CASSLVGQGAYEQYF. The CDR3 bases are TGTGCCAGCAGCTTAGTAGGCCAGGGGGCCTACGAGCAGTACTTC. J is TRBJ2-7 and V is TRBV11-2, with TRBD1 matching 7 bases. Per germline, CDR1 SGHAT and CDR2 FQNNGV. The J segment lost 2 bases and the V segment lost 1 base, leaving 5 bases of the junction unmatched. The CDR3 consists of 15 residues.

The genes are TRBV4-2 and TRBJ2-1; TRBD2 matches 13 bases. The germline gives CDR1 LGHNA, CDR2 YNFKEQ. V dropped 2 bases and J dropped 6; count of bases not matched to a gene: 7. CDR3 length equals 17 residues. CDR3 nucleotides: TGTGCCAGCAGCCAATCCCTGACTAGCGGGAGGCCCAATGAGCAGTTCTTC. Its translation: CASSQSLTSGRPNEQFF.